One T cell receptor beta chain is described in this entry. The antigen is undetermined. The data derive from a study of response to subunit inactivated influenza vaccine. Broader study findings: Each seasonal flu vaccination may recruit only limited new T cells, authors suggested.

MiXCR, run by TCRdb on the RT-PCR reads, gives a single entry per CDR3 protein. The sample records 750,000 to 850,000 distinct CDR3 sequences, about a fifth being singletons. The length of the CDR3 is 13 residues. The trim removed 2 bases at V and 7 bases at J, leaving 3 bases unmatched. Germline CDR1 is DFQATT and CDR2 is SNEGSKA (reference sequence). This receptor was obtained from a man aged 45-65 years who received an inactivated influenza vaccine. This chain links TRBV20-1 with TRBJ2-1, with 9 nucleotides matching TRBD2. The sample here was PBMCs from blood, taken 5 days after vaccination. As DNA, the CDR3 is TGCAGTGCTAGACGCGGGGGGGAGAATGAGCAGTTCTTC. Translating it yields CSARRGGENEQFF.